Each of the 25 T cell receptor beta chains below was sequenced from the same sample in a study of T cell changes during pregnancy in multiple sclerosis. Assay used: immunoSEQ multiplex PCR; TCRdb lists only in-frame clones, some missing. The sample records tens of thousands of clones, 90% being singletons. This specimen was peripheral blood, taken after pregnancy. The receptors were sampled from a female donor in good health, enrolled as a control in a pregnancy study.

This rearrangement joins TRBV27 to TRBJ1-2, with D uncertain. The V end lost 2 bases, the J end lost 2 bases, and 6 bases lay between the germline ends. Per the germline V gene, CDR1 is MNHEY and CDR2 is SMNVEV (reference sequence). The CDR3 is 13 residues long. The CDR3 loop is CASSLGGNYGYTF. Here the CDR3 DNA reads TGTGCCAGCAGTTTAGGAGGGAACTATGGCTACACCTTC.

This chain joins TRBV7-9 and TRBJ2-5; D gene ambiguous. The CDR3 consists of 14 residues. V lost 1 base to trimming and J lost 0 bases, with 6 bases between them. The germline CDR1 and CDR2 sequences are SEHNR and FQNEAQ (reference sequence). CDR3 sequence (DNA): TGTGCCAGCAGCTTAGGGGCTTACCAAGAGACCCAGTACTTC. Translating gives CASSLGAYQETQYF.

In this sample, this clone turned up once. The V call is TRBV5-1, the J call TRBJ2-5, with 7 nucleotides matching TRBD2. The CDR3 is made up of 13 amino acids. Germline assignment: CDR1 SGHRS and CDR2 YFSETQ. Trimming took 2 bases from V and 5 from J; bases not matched to a gene: 3. The CDR3 reads CASSFGGDETQYF. DNA of the CDR3: TGCGCCAGCAGCTTTGGGGGGGACGAGACCCAGTACTTC. The complete variable domain, with remaining parts taken from reference TRBV5-1 and TRBJ2-5, reads KAGVTQTPRYLIKTRGQQVTLSCSPISGHRSVSWYQQTPGQGLQFLFEYFSETQRNKGNFPGRFSGRQFSNSRSEMNVSTLELGDSALYLCASSFGGDETQYFGPGTRLLVL.

This clone occurred a few times. The chain's CDR3 is CASSVKLAGESEQFF. CDR3 bases: TGTGCCAGCAGTGTGAAGCTAGCGGGAGAATCTGAGCAGTTCTTC. The chain has TRBV6-4 and TRBJ2-1; 10 bases fit TRBD2. The germline CDR1 and CDR2 sequences are MRHNA and SNTAGT. CDR3 size: 15 residues. The trim removed 4 bases at V and 9 bases at J, leaving 9 bases unmatched.

The CDR3 DNA is TGTGCCAGCAGCTATACAGGGGTTTGGAACACCATATATTTT. It encodes CASSYTGVWNTIYF. The rearrangement uses TRBV5-5 and TRBJ1-3; 7 bases are a match to TRBD1. Germline loops: CDR1 SGHKS, CDR2 YYEKEE (reference sequence). V dropped 3 bases and J dropped 7; count of bases not matched to a gene: 7. The CDR3 runs to 14 residues.

This clone was detected only once. V usage is TRBV7-9 and J usage is TRBJ1-1; D perhaps matches TRBD1 (6 bases). This CDR3 has 13 residues. Looked up from germline, CDR1 is SEHNR and CDR2 is FQNEAQ (reference sequence). The V gene lost 6 bases and the J gene lost 5 bases, with 13 bases spanning the gap. CDR3 sequence (DNA): TGTGCCAGCAGACTGGGGGCAGGAACTGAAGCTTTCTTT. Translating gives CASRLGAGTEAFF.

This chain joins TRBV19 and TRBJ2-3, with D possibly matching TRBD2 (5 bases). In germline, CDR1 is LNHDA, CDR2 SQIVND (reference sequence). The CDR3 length is 17 residues. Deletions cut 3 bases from V and 0 bases from J, with 16 bases between. As DNA, the CDR3 is TGTGCCAGTAGTATTAGAAAAGCGGCGAATAGCACAGATACGCAGTATTTT. Translation: CASSIRKAANSTDTQYF.

V usage is TRBV7-6 and J usage is TRBJ2-7; 7 nucleotides match TRBD1. CDR3 length: 15 residues. CDR1 and CDR2 from the germline V gene are SGHVS and FNYEAQ. The V and J ends lost 1 base and 2 bases, in that order; junction bases with no gene match: 5. This CDR3 is CASSLVGQGAYEQYF. CDR3 in DNA: TGTGCCAGCAGCTTAGTGGGTCAGGGGGCCTACGAGCAGTACTTC.

This sequence joins TRBV29-1 and TRBJ1-1; 8 bases map to TRBD1. CDR1 and CDR2 from the germline V gene are SQVTM and ANQGSEA. The CDR3 has 12 amino acids. With V trimmed by 6 bases and J by 4 bases, 4 bases remained unmatched. The CDR3 sequence is CSVDRERTEAFF. The DNA for the CDR3 is TGCAGCGTGGACAGGGAACGCACTGAAGCTTTCTTT.

As for this clone: This sample includes further DNA sequences coding for the same CDR3. J is TRBJ2-7 and V is TRBV6-5, with TRBD2 matching over 7 bases. J lost 1 base, V lost 0 bases, and 3 bases had no gene match. This CDR3 spans 15 amino acids. Germline CDR1 is MNHEY and CDR2 is SVGAGI. The CDR3 loop reads CASSYSTGGSYEQYF. CDR3 in DNA: TGTGCCAGCAGTTACTCGACGGGAGGATCCTACGAGCAGTACTTC.

The rearrangement uses TRBV29-1 and TRBJ2-7; 7 positions match TRBD2. In germline, CDR1 is SQVTM, CDR2 ANQGSEA. V lost 3 bases to trimming and J lost 3 bases; unmatched junction nucleotides: 8. The CDR3 is 14 amino acids. CDR3 sequence reads: CSVEVRGRVYEQYF. The CDR3 DNA reads TGCAGCGTTGAGGTTCGGGGGAGGGTCTACGAGCAGTACTTC.

V is TRBV18 and J is TRBJ1-1, with 11 bases matching TRBD1. The V gene end was trimmed by 6 bases and the J gene end by 6 bases; junction bases not matched to a gene: 12. The CDR3 is 16 amino acids. Germline lookup yields CDR1 KGHSH and CDR2 LQKENI. The CDR3 is CASSPQKPGQGAEAFF. The CDR3 DNA sequence: TGTGCCAGCTCCCCCCAGAAACCGGGACAGGGGGCTGAAGCTTTCTTT.

The V call is TRBV6-5, the J call TRBJ1-1; 7 bases match TRBD1. The junction had 9 bases not matched to a gene; V was cut back by 10 bases and J by 4 bases. CDR3 length: 13 amino acids. The germline V gene encodes CDR1 MNHEY and CDR2 SVGAGI. The CDR3 reads CAIRQGVLTEAFF. CDR3 in DNA: TGTGCCATAAGACAGGGAGTTCTCACTGAAGCTTTCTTT.

The V call is TRBV10-3, the J call TRBJ1-5; 9 bases fit TRBD1. The germline gives CDR1 ENHRY, CDR2 SYGVKD. V shed 4 bases, J shed 2 bases, and the junction held 6 bases outside the gene matches. The CDR3 runs to 16 residues. CDR3 sequence reads: CAISGGQGRGNQPQHF. CDR3 bases: TGTGCCATCAGTGGGGGACAGGGAAGGGGCAATCAGCCCCAGCATTTT.

The V gene is TRBV5-1, the J gene TRBJ2-5; D gene uncertain. The CDR3 extends over 14 amino acids. Trimming took off 2 bases at V and 0 bases at J, with 8 bases between the two ends. Germline V lookup: CDR1 SGHRS, CDR2 YFSETQ. The CDR3, as DNA: TGCGCCAGCAGCTTAAGTCTAGACCAAGAGACCCAGTACTTC. Translating gives CASSLSLDQETQYF.

V and J are TRBV6-5 and TRBJ1-6; 9 nucleotides align to TRBD1. After removal of 5 bases from V and 10 bases from J, the junction contained 9 bases not matched to a gene. The germline V gene has CDR1 MNHEY and CDR2 SVGAGI. This CDR3 has 15 residues. The CDR3, as DNA: TGTGCCAGCAGTCTGGGACAGGGCTATAGGTCACCCCTCCACTTT. Encoded protein: CASSLGQGYRSPLHF.

CDR3 sequence reads: CASSPTTGGSDTQYF. The CDR3 DNA reads TGCGCCAGCAGCCCCACGACAGGGGGCTCAGATACGCAGTATTTT. J is TRBJ2-3 and V is TRBV5-1; TRBD1 agrees at 10 bases. The CDR3 has 15 residues. Germline loops: CDR1 SGHRS, CDR2 YFSETQ. Trimming removed 4 bases from V and 4 bases from J; junction bases left unmatched: 6.

The chain is built from TRBV19 and TRBJ1-1, with TRBD1 as a possible D gene (5 bases). V lost 5 bases to trimming and J lost 0 bases, with 10 bases between them. The length of the CDR3 is 14 residues. Germline V gives CDR1 LNHDA, CDR2 SQIVND (reference sequence). DNA for the CDR3: TGTGCCAGTAGTCTGGACAACATGAACACTGAAGCTTTCTTT. Its protein product is CASSLDNMNTEAFF.

This chain links TRBV18 with TRBJ1-1, with no clear D. The ends were cut back, 2 bases at V and 3 bases at J, with 4 bases in the middle. This CDR3 has 12 amino acids. CDR1 KGHSH and CDR2 LQKENI come from the germline V gene. As DNA, the CDR3 is TGTGCCAGCTCACCATCTTACACTGAAGCTTTCTTT. It translates to CASSPSYTEAFF.

The chain links TRBV20-1 to TRBJ2-5; 11 nucleotides match TRBD2. The CDR3 is 11 amino acids. From germline, CDR1 is DFQATT and CDR2 SNEGSKA (reference sequence). CDR3 sequence (DNA): TGCAGCGTACCGACTAGCGGGGTCCAGTACTTC. Translated, it gives CSVPTSGVQYF.

V is TRBV7-2 and J is TRBJ1-2; the match to TRBD1 covers 9 bases. V shed 4 bases and J 4 bases; nucleotides not matched to a gene: 4. The CDR3 spans 14 residues. In germline, CDR1 is SGHTA, CDR2 FQGNSA. The CDR3 sequence: CASSSGTGRYGYTF. Here the CDR3 DNA reads TGTGCCAGCAGCTCCGGGACAGGGCGCTATGGCTACACCTTC. The full variable domain, its missing parts supplied by reference TRBV7-2 and TRBJ1-2, is GAGVSQSPSNKVTEKGKDVELRCDPISGHTALYWYRQSLGQGLEFLIYFQGNSAPDKSGLPSDRFSAERTGGSVSTLTIQRTQQEDSAVYLCASSSGTGRYGYTFGSGTRLTVV.

V is TRBV9 and J is TRBJ1-1; D ambiguous. The CDR3 covers 15 residues. Trimming took off 0 bases at V and 7 bases at J, with 16 bases between the two ends. Germline CDR1 and CDR2: SGDLS and YYNGEE. The DNA of the CDR3 is TGTGCCAGCAGCGTAGAGCAAACGATCCTCGGTGAAGCTTTCTTT. Translation: CASSVEQTILGEAFF.

The V gene is TRBV7-2, the J gene TRBJ1-1; D may be TRBD1 (5 bases). The length of the CDR3 is 14 residues. Germline lookup yields CDR1 SGHTA and CDR2 FQGNSA. V shed 4 bases and J shed 4 bases, with 13 bases lying between them. The CDR3 bases are TGTGCCAGCAGCTCAAGACGGGGGGGCACTGAAGCTTTCTTT. This codes for CASSSRRGGTEAFF.

V usage is TRBV29-1 and J usage is TRBJ2-5; the D gene is possibly TRBD2 (5 bases). Trimming removed 5 bases from V and 5 bases from J, with 12 bases in between. This CDR3 is built from 12 residues. Germline CDR1 reads SQVTM; CDR2 reads ANQGSEA. In DNA form, the CDR3 reads TGCAGCGTTAAGCGGCAGGCGGAGACCCAGTACTTC. This gives the protein CSVKRQAETQYF.

The V gene is TRBV19, the J gene TRBJ1-4, with D perhaps TRBD1 (6 bases). The CDR3 totals 15 residues. The germline V gene encodes CDR1 LNHDA and CDR2 SQIVND (reference sequence). The V end was cut by 3 bases, the J end by 8 bases, with 16 bases between. CDR3 nucleotides: TGTGCCAGTAGTATCCGGACAGCGAATCGGGAAAAACTGTTTTTT. Protein product: CASSIRTANREKLFF.